This T cell receptor beta chain is from a study of shared clonotypes between healthy human individuals. Study results and caveats: Investigators collected only blood, and repertoires in tissues likely differ. Depth of sequencing was expected to influence donor clonotype sharing.

The repertoire was sequenced with immunoSEQ multiplex PCR; TCRdb's copy has only in-frame clones and lacks some. The sample consists of roughly 76,000 clones, about 63% of them appearing once. Looked up from germline, CDR1 is MNHEY and CDR2 is SMNVEV (reference sequence). V shed 0 bases and J shed 4 bases, with 7 bases lying between them. This CDR3 is built from 13 residues. About this clone: Antigen specificity is unknown.

The TCR was taken from a young man in good health. The rearrangement links TRBV27 to TRBJ2-7; D is possibly TRBD2 (5 bases). The sample consisted of memory CD8+ T cells sorted from blood. As for subset: CD45RO+ cells pooled with CCR7-negative TemRA cells. The CDR3, as DNA: TGTGCCAGCAGTTTATCGGGAGAGTACGAGCAGTACTTC. Protein product: CASSLSGEYEQYF.